This T cell receptor (beta chain) comes out of a study of CD8+CD57+ T cells in acquired aplastic anemia. Across the study: The mean DNA yield obtained from sorted CD4+ and CD8+ cells came to roughly 3 ug.

The CDR3 length is 16 residues. CDR1 and CDR2 from the germline V gene are SGHDN and FVKESK. The trim removed 4 bases at V and 5 bases at J, leaving 14 bases unmatched. TCR beta VDJ combinations and CDR3 sequences were profiled from genomic DNA. One entry per CDR3 protein, called by TCRdb with MiXCR from the reads. The data hold a few hundred thousand distinct CDR3 sequences, with approximately 55% observed a single time. The genes are TRBV14 and TRBJ2-7; TRBD1 aligns across 7 bases. Sample: sorted CD4+, CD8+, or CD8+CD57+ T cells (not recorded which) from PBMCs. This clonotype originated in a human donor with severe aplastic anemia or a healthy control (not recorded which). The CDR3 nucleotides read TGTGCCAGCAGCCCTTATACCGGGACAGAAGAGGACGAGCAGTACTTC. This codes for CASSPYTGTEEDEQYF.